A single sample gave rise to the 4 T cell receptor beta chains below, sequenced in a study of spatial heterogeneity in lung cancer. General study findings and limits: Tumors with more nonsynonymous mutations had more expanded intratumoral alpha and beta TCRs.

What these receptors recognize is not known. TCRdb re-called the 5' RACE reads through MiXCR, storing one row per CDR3 protein. This table has around 18,000 distinct CDR3 sequences, roughly 10% appearing once. Time point of the sample: sample taken at primary tumor resection. The material sequenced was lung tumor tissue, taken at surgery. All receptors come from a female donor with early-stage non-small cell lung cancer.

This clonotype was seen repeatedly, ten times or more. As an off-target read in a library built for alpha chains, this beta chain has a frequency of little significance. The chain has TRBV12-3 or TRBV12-4 and TRBJ1-6; no definite D call. The CDR3 has 14 amino acids. V lost 7 bases to trimming and J lost 10 bases, with 17 bases between them. The CDR3 bases are TGTGCCAGCACCCCGGGAACAGCCGGATCACCCCTCCACTTT. It specifies CASTPGTAGSPLHF.

On this clonotype itself: Within a library made for alpha chains, this beta chain is off target, and its count is uninformative. The chain combines TRBV30 with TRBJ1-1; unclear D gene. Between the trimmed V and J ends, which lost 8 bases and 5 bases, there was a span of 12 bases. The CDR3 runs to 11 residues. Germline CDR1 GTSNPN, CDR2 SVGIG (reference sequence). In DNA form, the CDR3 reads TGTGCCCTAACCGCCCGGACTGAAGCTTTCTTT. Its protein product is CALTARTEAFF.

This clonotype showed up just a few times. A library prepared for alpha chains yielded this beta chain as an off-target read; its size is of little meaning. The CDR3 DNA sequence: TGCGCCAGCTCTCTAGCGGGGGGAGGTACCTACGAGCAGTACTTC. Its translation: CASSLAGGGTYEQYF. The chain uses TRBV4-1 and TRBJ2-7; TRBD2 matches at 11 bases. The junction had 8 bases not matched to a gene; V was cut back by 8 bases and J by 2 bases. Germline V gene lookup returns CDR1 MGHRA and CDR2 YSYEKL. This CDR3 region has 15 residues.

This clonotype was found a few times. The library was prepared for alpha chains; this beta chain is a stray read, so its frequency means little. V and J are TRBV27 and TRBJ2-2; tentative D call: TRBD1 (5 bases). This CDR3 is built from 13 residues. Trimming took off 6 bases at V and 6 bases at J, with 11 bases between the two ends. The germline V gene encodes CDR1 MNHEY and CDR2 SMNVEV (reference sequence). The CDR3 DNA follows: TGTGCCAGCAGGCAGCAGGGCCCCGGGGAGCTGTTTTTT. Translating it yields CASRQQGPGELFF.